A selection of T cell receptor beta chains follows, all from one sample in a study of T cells after posttransplantation cyclophosphamide. Clones were read by immunoSEQ multiplex PCR, and TCRdb kept only the in-frame ones, dropping some. Of some 49,000 clones detected, about 90% appear once; the ten largest clones hold less than 3.5%. Sequencing was carried out using PBMCs. The receptors originated from a woman aged 45 to 65 in good health and a related stem cell transplant donor. Each CDR3 is given with its conserved first and last residue. A D gene is named only where the DNA matches it firmly. Size tells how often a clone was seen (once, few, many) or the class of an expanded clone, and some rows leave it out.

clone size	V gene	J gene	D gene	CDR3 protein	CDR3 DNA
-	TRBV15	TRBJ2-1	TRBD1	CATSSPGTAVGYEQFF	TGTGCCACCAGCAGCCCCGGGACAGCGGTCGGGTATGAGCAGTTCTTC
-	TRBV5-1	TRBJ2-5	TRBD2	CASSLGIAGGLETQYF	TGCGCCAGCAGCTTGGGGATAGCGGGAGGGCTGGAGACCCAGTACTTC
once	TRBV11-2	TRBJ1-1	-	CASSPVPGREAFF	TGTGCCAGCAGCCCAGTCCCAGGGAGGGAAGCTTTCTTT
-	TRBV29-1	TRBJ1-5	TRBD1	CSVKGGTGGNQPQHF	TGCAGCGTTAAAGGGGGGACAGGGGGCAATCAGCCCCAGCATTTT
-	TRBV28	TRBJ2-7	TRBD2	CASSLAGGLQDHEQYF	TGTGCCAGCAGTTTAGCCGGGGGGTTACAGGACCACGAGCAGTACTTC
-	TRBV7-6	TRBJ2-5	-	CASSLRSPETQYF	TGTGCCAGCAGCTTACGCAGTCCGGAGACCCAGTACTTC
once	TRBV19	TRBJ1-5	TRBD1	CASKSRQGAQENQPQHF	TGTGCCAGTAAGTCCCGACAGGGGGCGCAAGAAAATCAGCCCCAGCATTTT
-	TRBV6-1	TRBJ2-7	-	CASKGLYEQYF	TGTGCCAGCAAGGGGTTGTACGAGCAGTACTTC
-	TRBV9	TRBJ1-1	-	CASSELAGSNTEAFF	TGTGCCAGCAGCGAGTTAGCAGGGTCCAACACTGAAGCTTTCTTT
-	TRBV5-5	TRBJ2-1	-	CASSETGWDYNEQFF	TGTGCCAGCAGCGAAACAGGGTGGGACTACAATGAGCAGTTCTTC
-	TRBV7-6	TRBJ1-5	-	CASSQGSGWNQPQHF	TGTGCCAGCAGCCAGGGGTCGGGGTGGAATCAGCCCCAGCATTTT
-	TRBV30	TRBJ2-1	-	CAWSVSRNEQFF	TGTGCCTGGAGTGTGTCCAGGAATGAGCAGTTCTTC
-	TRBV10-1	TRBJ2-1	-	CASSEYRASGNEQFF	TGCGCCAGCAGTGAGTACAGGGCGTCAGGGAATGAGCAGTTCTTC
-	TRBV7-2	TRBJ2-2	TRBD2	CASSLWLAANTGELFF	TGTGCCAGCAGCTTATGGCTAGCGGCGAACACCGGGGAGCTGTTTTTT
-	TRBV10-1	TRBJ2-7	-	CASSDGQSYEQYF	TGCGCCAGCAGTGATGGGCAGTCCTACGAGCAGTACTTC
-	TRBV5-1	TRBJ1-1	-	CASSLGQDCAEAFF	TGCGCCAGCAGCTTGGGACAGGATTGCGCTGAAGCTTTCTTT
-	TRBV9	TRBJ2-5	TRBD2	CASSVGLSGGAPETQYF	TGTGCCAGCAGCGTAGGGTTGAGCGGGGGGGCCCCAGAGACCCAGTACTTC
few	TRBV6-6	TRBJ1-2	-	CASSYGDKYGYTF	TGTGCCAGCAGTTACGGGGACAAGTATGGCTACACCTTC
-	TRBV29-1	TRBJ2-7	TRBD2	CSVRPLGGDSYEQYF	TGCAGCGTGCGACCCCTGGGGGGGGACTCCTACGAGCAGTACTTC
-	TRBV4-1	TRBJ2-1	TRBD2	CASSQDWGLAANEQFF	TGCGCCAGCAGCCAAGATTGGGGACTAGCGGCTAATGAGCAGTTCTTC
-	TRBV18	TRBJ2-5	TRBD1	CASSPGQEETQYF	TGTGCCAGCTCACCGGGACAGGAAGAGACCCAGTACTTC
-	TRBV2	TRBJ1-1	TRBD1	CASSEGQGFEAFF	TGTGCCAGCAGTGAGGGACAGGGTTTTGAAGCTTTCTTT
-	TRBV7-2	TRBJ2-3	-	CASSFLGGRGHTDTQYF	TGTGCCAGCAGCTTTCTGGGTGGCAGGGGCCACACAGATACGCAGTATTTT
-	TRBV7-9	TRBJ1-5	TRBD1	CASSPTGLGNQPQHF	TGTGCCAGCAGCCCGACAGGGTTAGGCAATCAGCCCCAGCATTTT
-	TRBV9	TRBJ1-4	-	CASSVRGIGVEKLFF	TGTGCCAGCAGCGTAAGAGGGATTGGAGTAGAAAAACTGTTTTTT
-	TRBV5-1	TRBJ2-5	TRBD1	CASSLGDRQETQYF	TGCGCCAGCAGCTTGGGGGACAGACAAGAGACCCAGTACTTC
-	TRBV7-9	TRBJ1-6	TRBD1	CASSFSDRGGSPLHF	TGTGCCAGCAGCTTTAGCGACAGGGGAGGATCACCCCTCCACTTT
-	TRBV11-3	TRBJ2-7	TRBD1	CASSLGGQSYEQYF	TGTGCCAGCAGCTTAGGGGGACAGAGCTACGAGCAGTACTTC
-	TRBV7-9	TRBJ2-5	-	CASSSNERGAKGETQYF	TGTGCCAGCAGCTCGAACGAACGGGGGGCCAAGGGGGAGACCCAGTACTTC
-	TRBV7-6	TRBJ2-7	TRBD2	CASSLGASGGDEQYF	TGTGCCAGCAGCTTAGGGGCTAGCGGGGGCGACGAGCAGTACTTC
-	TRBV11-2	TRBJ2-7	TRBD2	CASSLASGLESYEQYF	TGTGCCAGCAGCTTAGCGAGTGGACTAGAATCCTACGAGCAGTACTTC
-	TRBV6-1	TRBJ2-1	TRBD2	CASKASGGAYNEQFF	TGTGCCAGCAAAGCTAGCGGGGGGGCCTACAATGAGCAGTTCTTC
-	TRBV6-1	TRBJ1-1	TRBD1	CASRDRGDTEAFF	TGTGCCAGCAGAGACAGGGGCGACACTGAAGCTTTCTTT
-	TRBV6-5	TRBJ2-1	TRBD1	CASGPGQGSYNEQFF	TGTGCCAGCGGCCCGGGACAGGGGTCCTACAATGAGCAGTTCTTC
-	TRBV5-1	TRBJ1-4	TRBD1	CASSPGGSGEKLFF	TGCGCCAGCAGCCCAGGGGGCTCTGGTGAAAAACTGTTTTTT
-	TRBV2	TRBJ2-7	TRBD2	CASTEGLAGNGYEQYF	TGTGCCAGCACCGAAGGACTAGCGGGTAACGGATACGAGCAGTACTTC
-	TRBV7-9	TRBJ1-5	-	CASSLLEPGGNQPQHF	TGTGCCAGCAGCTTACTGGAGCCTGGGGGGAATCAGCCCCAGCATTTT
-	TRBV5-1	TRBJ1-2	TRBD1	CASSPGDRPTYGYTF	TGCGCCAGCAGCCCGGGGGACAGGCCAACTTATGGCTACACCTTC
once	TRBV7-9	TRBJ2-3	-	CASRTSGGPNTDTQYF	TGTGCCAGCAGAACATCAGGGGGGCCAAACACAGATACGCAGTATTTT
-	TRBV29-1	TRBJ2-3	TRBD2	CSGVLAGVTITDTQYF	TGCAGCGGGGTTCTAGCGGGAGTTACCATCACAGATACGCAGTATTTT
-	TRBV7-2	TRBJ1-1	-	CASSPGVRVTEAFF	TGTGCCAGCAGCCCAGGGGTTCGGGTCACTGAAGCTTTCTTT
-	TRBV19	TRBJ2-3	TRBD1	CASSISQGASLGNTQYF	TGTGCCAGTAGTATTTCCCAGGGGGCTTCCCTCGGTAATACGCAGTATTTT
-	TRBV7-8	TRBJ1-3	-	CASSSGLVGNTIYF	TGTGCCAGCAGCTCCGGTTTGGTTGGAAACACCATATATTTT
-	TRBV9	TRBJ2-5	-	CASSSTGGQETQYF	TGTGCCAGCAGCTCGACTGGCGGACAAGAGACCCAGTACTTC
-	TRBV14	TRBJ2-1	-	CASSPGNREPFF	TGTGCCAGCAGCCCGGGGAACAGGGAGCCGTTCTTC
-	TRBV5-1	TRBJ2-3	TRBD2	CASSFGASGASTDTQYF	TGCGCCAGCAGCTTCGGGGCTAGCGGGGCGAGCACAGATACGCAGTATTTT
-	TRBV7-8	TRBJ1-5	-	CASSLSAGVNQPQHF	TGTGCCAGCAGCTTATCGGCAGGGGTCAATCAGCCCCAGCATTTT
-	TRBV11-1	TRBJ1-4	TRBD1	CASSPRGPSEKLFF	TGTGCCAGCAGCCCGAGGGGGCCCAGCGAAAAACTGTTTTTT
few	TRBV7-7	TRBJ2-5	-	CASSFTVQETQYF	TGTGCTAGCAGCTTCACGGTTCAAGAGACCCAGTACTTC
-	TRBV6-1	TRBJ2-3	TRBD1	CASKNDRDHTDTQYF	TGTGCCAGTAAAAATGACAGGGACCACACAGATACGCAGTATTTT
-	TRBV7-2	TRBJ1-1	-	CASSFIQGTEAFF	TGTGCCAGCAGCTTTATCCAGGGAACTGAAGCTTTCTTT
-	TRBV5-1	TRBJ2-5	TRBD1	CASSLQQGPQETQYF	TGCGCCAGCAGCTTACAACAGGGGCCACAAGAGACCCAGTACTTC
-	TRBV5-4	TRBJ2-1	-	CASSLGGNSYNEQFF	TGTGCCAGCAGCTTGGGAGGGAACTCCTACAATGAGCAGTTCTTC
-	TRBV18	TRBJ2-7	TRBD1	CASSPPGQGDYEQYF	TGTGCCAGCTCACCGCCGGGACAGGGCGACTACGAGCAGTACTTC
-	TRBV9	TRBJ1-2	-	CASSPQTGPNYGYTF	TGTGCCAGCAGCCCTCAGACAGGACCTAACTATGGCTACACCTTC